This T cell receptor (beta chain) originates from a study of cytomegalovirus exposure and HLA in healthy donors. Study-level findings and limits: The sole available immune exposure information was CMV serostatus.

In the PCR, 60 Vbeta and 13 Jbeta primers were used. Clones were sequenced by immunoSEQ multiplex PCR, and TCRdb holds only the in-frame ones, with some missing. The data hold fewer than 250,000 clones, with 83% observed a single time. A remark on this clone: The antigen is unknown.

The clonotype originates from a girl under 18 in good health and CMV-seronegative. The specimen sequenced was PBMCs.

The DNA of the CDR3 is TGTGCCAGCAGCTTTTCCCGGGACAGCACGGGGGGCTACACCTTC. The encoded protein is CASSFSRDSTGGYTF. The chain combines TRBV7-2 with TRBJ1-2; TRBD1 aligns across 7 bases. CDR3 length: 15 amino acids. Germline CDR1 reads SGHTA; CDR2 reads FQGNSA. Unmatched junction bases numbered 12, after V lost 3 bases and J lost 8 bases.